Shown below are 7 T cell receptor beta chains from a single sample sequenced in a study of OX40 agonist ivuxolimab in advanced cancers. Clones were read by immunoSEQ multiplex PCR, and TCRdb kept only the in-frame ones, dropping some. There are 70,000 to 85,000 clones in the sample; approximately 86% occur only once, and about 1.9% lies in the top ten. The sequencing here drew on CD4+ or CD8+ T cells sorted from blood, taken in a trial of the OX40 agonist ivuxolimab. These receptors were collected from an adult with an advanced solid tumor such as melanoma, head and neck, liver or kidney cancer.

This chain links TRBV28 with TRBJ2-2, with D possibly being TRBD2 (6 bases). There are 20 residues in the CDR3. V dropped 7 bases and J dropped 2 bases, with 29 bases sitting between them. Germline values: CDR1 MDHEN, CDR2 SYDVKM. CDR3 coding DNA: TGTGCCAGCATCCCTTCTCCCATATCCCCTCTAGCGTTCAACACCGGGGAGCTGTTTTTT. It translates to CASIPSPISPLAFNTGELFF.

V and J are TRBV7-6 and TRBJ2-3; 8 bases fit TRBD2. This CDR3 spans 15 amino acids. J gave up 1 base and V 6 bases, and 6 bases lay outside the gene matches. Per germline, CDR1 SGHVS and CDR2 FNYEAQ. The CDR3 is CASSLSGIRTDTQYF. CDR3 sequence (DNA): TGTGCCAGCAGTCTTAGCGGGATTCGCACAGATACGCAGTATTTT.

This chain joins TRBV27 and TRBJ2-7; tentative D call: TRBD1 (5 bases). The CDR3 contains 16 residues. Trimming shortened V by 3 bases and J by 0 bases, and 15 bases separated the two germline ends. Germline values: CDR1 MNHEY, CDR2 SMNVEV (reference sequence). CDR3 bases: TGTGCCAGCAGTTTCCGACAGTCCGTAAGCTCCTACGAGCAGTACTTC. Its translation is CASSFRQSVSSYEQYF.

Written as DNA, the CDR3 is TGTGCCAGCAGTTTCGGCCAGGGCAATCAGCCCCAGCATTTT. Translating it yields CASSFGQGNQPQHF. This rearrangement joins TRBV6-4 to TRBJ1-5; D unresolved. The CDR3 totals 14 residues. Trimming pared 5 bases from V and 2 bases from J, leaving 10 bases between. The V gene's germline CDR1 is MRHNA and CDR2 SNTAGT.

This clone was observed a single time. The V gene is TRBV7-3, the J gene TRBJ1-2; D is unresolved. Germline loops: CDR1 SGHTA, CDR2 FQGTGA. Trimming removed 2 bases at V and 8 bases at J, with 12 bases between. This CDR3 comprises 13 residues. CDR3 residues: CASSLADGRGYTF. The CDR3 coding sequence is TGTGCCAGCAGCTTAGCGGACGGCCGAGGCTACACCTTC.

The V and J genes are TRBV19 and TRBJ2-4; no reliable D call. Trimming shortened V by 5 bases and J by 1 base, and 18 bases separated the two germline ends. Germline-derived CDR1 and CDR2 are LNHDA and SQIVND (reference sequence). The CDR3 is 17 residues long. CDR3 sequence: CASSFLKNPAAKNIQYF. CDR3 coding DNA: TGTGCCAGTAGTTTCCTAAAAAACCCGGCGGCCAAAAACATTCAGTACTTC.

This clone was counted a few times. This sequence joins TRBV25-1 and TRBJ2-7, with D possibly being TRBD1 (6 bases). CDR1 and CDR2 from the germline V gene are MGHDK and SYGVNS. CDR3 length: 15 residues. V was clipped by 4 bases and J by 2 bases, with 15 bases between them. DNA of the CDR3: TGTGCCAGCAGTGGTGGGACACACCCTCCCTACGAGCAGTACTTC. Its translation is CASSGGTHPPYEQYF.